The TCR beta chain described here comes from a study of blood T cell repertoires in COVID-19 (dated by TCRdb to 2020 to 2022). In terms of the full investigation: Samples covering the acute and convalescent phases of COVID-19 were provided by collaborators in the United States, Italy and Spain. The material from the prospective study consisted of cDNA or gDNA derived from T cells, B-cell-depleted T cells, or PBMCs. Deeply sampled blood TCRbeta repertoires from subjects exposed to, actively infected with, or recovered from COVID-19 were included in the dataset. A freely available public database, intended as a resource for researchers studying the immune response to SARS-CoV-2, is where the repertoires were released. Samples came from the ongoing ImmuneRACE study (first 160 participants) plus 1,254 subjects from 6 global collaborators. Sample metadata almost always included a de-identified subject ID, COVID-19 status, age in years and sex. Where available, HLA class I and class II types were obtained from metadata supplied by the sample provider rather than from assay-based typing. Findings and caveats that apply to the study as a whole: How much clinical and demographic metadata was included differed by source and by participant, and the metadata was provided uncurated.

The collaborating institutions used their own protocols to collect whole blood in K2EDTA tubes. For TCRbeta analysis, collaborators shipped samples in one of three forms: frozen whole blood, isolated PBMCs, or DNA extracted from either of those sample types. Reading from cysteine to phenylalanine, the CDR3 counts 17 amino acids. This entry keeps only the CDR3 DNA: 51 bases, framed from base 1. The CDR1 and CDR2 encoded by the germline V gene are SGHTA and FQGTGA. Trimmed from V: 4 bases; trimmed from J: 0 bases; junction bases lacking a gene match: 4. This clone showed up just once. There is no known antigen for this receptor. Within one base of it there is no much larger clone, and no base qualities were kept. TCRbeta CDR3 regions were amplified from genomic DNA using the immunoSEQ Assay, a bias-controlled multiplex PCR. Per the source publication's procedure: Nucleated cell counts per sample were estimated from amplification of reference gene primers within the assay. Sequence reads were collapsed and filtered to measure the absolute abundance of every unique TCRbeta CDR3 rearrangement. For each sample, productive Simpson clonality was calculated by taking the square root of Simpson's diversity index across productive rearrangements. What TCRdb holds here is the immuneACCESS table cut down to in-frame rearrangements. Part of the clones is not present; checked against another copy, under half of the missing clones reflect an unresolved V gene, and the others are unexplained. Clonal size and the V and J genes are those of that table, whereas D and trimming came from the DNA. This sample is represented by roughly 84,000 clones; approximately 80% of them were singletons. The ten largest clones represent roughly a sixth of the sample.

The sequence came from a woman older than 75 with acute or convalescent COVID-19. Input material: peripheral blood. Recombination linked TRBV7-3 to TRBJ2-6; 9 middle bases align to TRBD1. CDR3 reads: CASSSGQGLSGANVLTF. The DNA sequence follows: TGTGCCAGCAGCTCGGGACAGGGCCTCTCTGGGGCCAACGTCCTGACTTTC.